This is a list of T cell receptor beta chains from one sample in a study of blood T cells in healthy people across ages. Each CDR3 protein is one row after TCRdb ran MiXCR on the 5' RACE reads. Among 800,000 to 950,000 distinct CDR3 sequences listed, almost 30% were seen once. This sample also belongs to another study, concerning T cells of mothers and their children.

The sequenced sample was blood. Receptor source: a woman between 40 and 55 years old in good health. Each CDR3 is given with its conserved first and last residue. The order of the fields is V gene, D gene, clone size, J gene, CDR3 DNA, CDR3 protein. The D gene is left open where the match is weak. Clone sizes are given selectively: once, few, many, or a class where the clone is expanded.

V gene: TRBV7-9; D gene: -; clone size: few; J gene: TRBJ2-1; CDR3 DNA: TGTGCCAGCAGCTTATCCAGATTGGGCAGAGACAATGAGCAGTTCTTC; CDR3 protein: CASSLSRLGRDNEQFF
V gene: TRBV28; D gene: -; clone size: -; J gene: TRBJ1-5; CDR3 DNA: TGTGCCAGCAGTTTAGACCATGATGAGGCCTCAATCAGCCCCCAGCATTTT; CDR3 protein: CASSLDHDEASISPQHF
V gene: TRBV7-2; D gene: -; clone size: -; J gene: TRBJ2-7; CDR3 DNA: TGTGCCAGCAGCCCAAAGGCCTACGGCGAGCAGTACTTC; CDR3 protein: CASSPKAYGEQYF
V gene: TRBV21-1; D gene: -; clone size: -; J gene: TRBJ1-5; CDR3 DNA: TGTGCCAGCAGCTCCACAAGGGGGACAGGCAATCAGCCCCAGCATTTT; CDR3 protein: CASSSTRGTGNQPQHF
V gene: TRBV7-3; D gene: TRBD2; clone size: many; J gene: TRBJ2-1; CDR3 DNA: TGTGCCAGCAGCCTCCCTAGCGGGCCATCCTACAATGAGCAGTTCTTC; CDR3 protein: CASSLPSGPSYNEQFF
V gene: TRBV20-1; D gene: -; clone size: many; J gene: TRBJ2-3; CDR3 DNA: TGCAGTGCTACTCCCACGACTAGGAGAGGCACAGATACGCAGTATTTT; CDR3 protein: CSATPTTRRGTDTQYF
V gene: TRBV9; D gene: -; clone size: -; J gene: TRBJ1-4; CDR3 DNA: TGTGCCAGCAGCGTATTCCCGGGACGGACTAATGAAAAACTGTTTTTT; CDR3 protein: CASSVFPGRTNEKLFF
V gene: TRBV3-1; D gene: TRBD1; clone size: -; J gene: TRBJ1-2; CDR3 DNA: TGTGCCAGCAGGCCCGGGACAGCGCCGTCGGGCTACACCTTC; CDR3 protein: CASRPGTAPSGYTF
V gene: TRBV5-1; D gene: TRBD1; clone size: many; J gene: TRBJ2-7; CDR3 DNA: TGCGCCAGCAGCTTGGGGACAGGGAATAGCTACGAGCAGTACTTC; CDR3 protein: CASSLGTGNSYEQYF
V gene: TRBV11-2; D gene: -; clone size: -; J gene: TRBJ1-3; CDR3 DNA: TGTGCCAGCGGGCCGGGGGCGTCTGGAAACACCACATATTTT; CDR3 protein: CASGPGASGNTTYF
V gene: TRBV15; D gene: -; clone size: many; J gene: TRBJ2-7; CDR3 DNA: TGTGCCACCAGCCGCTGGGTGGGCTCGGCGGACGAGCAGTACTTC; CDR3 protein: CATSRWVGSADEQYF
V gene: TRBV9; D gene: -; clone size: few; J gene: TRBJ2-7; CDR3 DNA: TGTGCCAGCAGCGTAGTGGCAGAAGGATTTTACGAGCAGTACTTC; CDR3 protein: CASSVVAEGFYEQYF
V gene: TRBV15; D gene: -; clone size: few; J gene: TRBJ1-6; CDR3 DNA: TGTGCCACCAGCAGAGGAGGGAAACGGGACTATAATTCACCCCTCCACTTT; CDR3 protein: CATSRGGKRDYNSPLHF
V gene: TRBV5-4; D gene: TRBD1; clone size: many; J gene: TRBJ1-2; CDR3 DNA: TGTGCCAGCAGCACCGGGACAGCTAACTATGGCTACACCTTC; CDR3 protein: CASSTGTANYGYTF
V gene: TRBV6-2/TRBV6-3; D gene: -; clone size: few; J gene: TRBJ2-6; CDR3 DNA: TGTGCCAGCAGTTACTCCGGGGGCTCTGGGGCCAACGTCCTGACTTTC; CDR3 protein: CASSYSGGSGANVLTF
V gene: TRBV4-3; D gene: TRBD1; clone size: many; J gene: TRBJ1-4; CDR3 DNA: TGCGCCAGCAGCCTCTCAGGGGGCTCTAGCGAAAAACTGTTTTTT; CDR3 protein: CASSLSGGSSEKLFF
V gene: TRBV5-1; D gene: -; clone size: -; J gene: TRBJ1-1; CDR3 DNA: TGCGCCAGCAGCTTCGAGGGTCCAAGGAACACTGAAGCTTTCTTT; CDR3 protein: CASSFEGPRNTEAFF
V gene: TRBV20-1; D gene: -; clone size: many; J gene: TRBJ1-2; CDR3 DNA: TGCAGTGCTAGAGATGCGACTACAGCTTATGGCTACACCTTC; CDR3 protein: CSARDATTAYGYTF
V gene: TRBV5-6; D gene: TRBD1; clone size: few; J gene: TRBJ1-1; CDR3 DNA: TGTGCCAGCAGCCCAACAGGGGTCACTGAAGCTTTCTTT; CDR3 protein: CASSPTGVTEAFF
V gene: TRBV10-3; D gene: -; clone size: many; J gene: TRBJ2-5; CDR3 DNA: TGTGCCATCAGTGAGTCACAAGGGTCCGAGACCCAGTACTTC; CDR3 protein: CAISESQGSETQYF
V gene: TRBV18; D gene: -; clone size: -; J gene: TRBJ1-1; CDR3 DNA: TGTGCCAGCTCATCCGCTGACCGGAACACTGAAGCTTTCTTT; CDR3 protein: CASSSADRNTEAFF
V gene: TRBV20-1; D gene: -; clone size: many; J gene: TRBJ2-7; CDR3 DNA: TGCAGTGCTAGAGAGGCTAGCGTCGAGCAGTACTTC; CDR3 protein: CSAREASVEQYF
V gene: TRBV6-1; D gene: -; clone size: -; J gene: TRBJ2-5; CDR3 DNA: TGTGCCAGCGAGGACGGACGGCTGTGGGAGACCCAGTACTTC; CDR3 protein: CASEDGRLWETQYF
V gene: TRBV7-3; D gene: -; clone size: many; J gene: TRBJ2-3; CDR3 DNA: TGTGCCAGCAGCCCGGGACTCCTCACAGATACGCAGTATTTT; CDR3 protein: CASSPGLLTDTQYF
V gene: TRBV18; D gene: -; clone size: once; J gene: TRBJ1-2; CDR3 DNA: TGTGCCAGCTCACCGGGCAACAGCTATGGCTACACCTTC; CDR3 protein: CASSPGNSYGYTF
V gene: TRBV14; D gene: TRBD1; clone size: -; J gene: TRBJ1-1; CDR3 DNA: TGTGCCAGCAGCGAACAAAAACAGGGGGCAAGGAACACTGAAGCTTTCTTT; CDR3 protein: CASSEQKQGARNTEAFF